This paragraph covers one T cell receptor beta chain sequence. Its antigen is still unknown. This specimen includes other DNA sequences encoding the same CDR3. Sorted-subset replicate PCR reactions were performed with 200 ng DNA, corresponding to tens of thousands of T cell genomes. Method: immunoSEQ multiplex PCR; TCRdb's copy keeps in-frame clones and lacks some. In the table there are some 650,000 clones, less than 98% of which are singletons. This sample was included in a study of shared clonotypes between healthy human individuals. Study overall: Each donor's CD8 memory used one plate, CD8 naive two, each CD4 subset three.

The CDR3 contains 16 residues. V lost 4 bases to trimming and J lost 5 bases; unmatched junction nucleotides: 13. Germline V lookup: CDR1 SGDLS, CDR2 YYNGEE. Study results and caveats: A handful of donors held about 5% of naive CD4 clonotypes in common.

Sequenced: naive CD4+ T cells sorted from blood. Documented subset: CD45RA+ positively selected. The chain has TRBV9 and TRBJ2-5; 8 bases are shared with TRBD2. This receptor was taken from a woman younger than 45 in good health. The CDR3 bases are TGTGCCAGCAGCCCCATCCAAGCGGGAGTGGGTGAGACCCAGTACTTC. Residues: CASSPIQAGVGETQYF.